A single sample is the source of the 21 T cell receptor beta chains below, sequenced in a study of T cell repertoires in cytomegalovirus infection. From the reads, TCRdb called clonotypes with MiXCR, one entry per CDR3 protein. The table includes under 200,000 distinct CDR3 sequences, roughly 27% detected once. Sequencing was performed on PBMCs. The receptor source for this set is a human donor in good health (CMV status not recorded). Some clones in this sample may be carry-over from other donors' samples.

This clonotype was detected a few times. V and J are TRBV12-3 or TRBV12-4 and TRBJ2-2, with D uncertain. The V and J ends lost 5 bases and 6 bases respectively, with 10 bases between them. The CDR3 totals 13 residues. CDR3 in amino acids: CASSIGMAGELFF. The CDR3 DNA reads as TGTGCCAGCAGTATAGGGATGGCCGGGGAGCTGTTTTTT.

The chain is built from TRBV7-2 and TRBJ2-4, with D unclear. CDR1 is SGHTA and CDR2 is FQGNSA in the germline V gene. Deletions cut 0 bases from V and 5 bases from J, with 5 bases between. This CDR3 region has 13 residues. The CDR3 sequence: CASSLAIENIQYF. CDR3 nucleotide sequence: TGTGCCAGCAGCTTAGCAATCGAAAACATTCAGTACTTC.

The CDR3 loop reads CASSYRDGYGYTF. The CDR3 DNA reads as TGTGCCAGTAGTTACAGGGATGGCTATGGCTACACCTTC. The genes are TRBV19 and TRBJ1-2; a possible D gene is TRBD1 (6 bases). V was clipped by 5 bases and J by 4 bases, with 11 bases between them. The CDR3 spans 13 residues. The germline CDR1 and CDR2 sequences are LNHDA and SQIVND (reference sequence).

Many counts were recorded for this clonotype. This rearrangement joins TRBV7-2 to TRBJ1-1; no clear D. The CDR3 extends over 14 amino acids. Trimming removed 2 bases from V and 0 bases from J, with 7 bases in between. Germline assignment: CDR1 SGHTA and CDR2 FQGNSA. The CDR3 nucleotides are TGTGCCAGCAGCTTAATGGGGATGAACACTGAAGCTTTCTTT. Its translation: CASSLMGMNTEAFF. The full variable domain, in which reference TRBV7-2 and TRBJ1-1 provide the parts outside the CDR3, is GAGVSQSPSNKVTEKGKDVELRCDPISGHTALYWYRQSLGQGLEFLIYFQGNSAPDKSGLPSDRFSAERTGGSVSTLTIQRTQQEDSAVYLCASSLMGMNTEAFFGQGTRLTVV.

This clonotype was seen a few times. The rearrangement links TRBV5-5 to TRBJ1-4; maybe TRBD1 (6 bases). V was pared by 1 base and J by 6 bases, with 10 bases between. This CDR3 has 14 residues. Germline assignment: CDR1 SGHKS and CDR2 YYEKEE (reference sequence). This CDR3 is CASSLQGQDEKLFF. For the CDR3, the DNA is TGTGCCAGCAGCTTGCAGGGGCAGGATGAAAAACTGTTTTTT.

This clonotype showed up just once. The chain is built from TRBV28 and TRBJ1-1; D is uncertain. The CDR3 runs to 14 residues. Germline CDR1 and CDR2: MDHEN and SYDVKM. V dropped 5 bases and J dropped 7 bases, with 17 bases sitting between them. CDR3 region: CASSPPERPVEAFF. CDR3 DNA: TGTGCCAGCAGTCCTCCCGAGCGTCCGGTTGAAGCTTTCTTT.

This clonotype was observed a handful of times. The chain couples TRBV19 to TRBJ2-7; 10 nucleotides agree with TRBD1. Per the germline V gene, CDR1 is LNHDA and CDR2 is SQIVND (reference sequence). V was clipped by 3 bases and J by 5 bases; unmatched bases: 7. The CDR3 loop spans 15 amino acids. This chain's CDR3 is CASSMYLGQGNEQYF. CDR3 coding DNA: TGTGCCAGTAGTATGTATTTGGGACAGGGGAACGAGCAGTACTTC.

With regard to this clonotype: At one end, the junction sequence differs from germline, possibly due to a read error. The chain couples TRBV5-5 to TRBJ2-1; D remains ambiguous. Germline values: CDR1 SGHKS, CDR2 YYEKEE (reference sequence). The CDR3 sequence is 14 residues long. CDR3 amino acids: CVSSRSVEYNEQFF. Written as DNA, the CDR3 is TGTGTCAGCAGTAGGTCTGTTGAATACAATGAGCAGTTCTTC.

The chain recombines TRBV3-1 with TRBJ2-1, with a weak D call TRBD2 (6 bases). This CDR3 comprises 15 residues. V lost 1 base and J lost 10, with 17 bases in between. Germline CDR1 reads LGHDT; CDR2 reads YNNKEL (reference sequence). CDR3 sequence: CASSQGGTGEWEQFF. As DNA, the CDR3 is TGTGCCAGCAGCCAAGGTGGGACGGGGGAGTGGGAGCAGTTCTTC.

The chain is built from TRBV3-1 and TRBJ2-7; 12 positions agree with TRBD2. This CDR3 is built from 16 residues. Looked up from germline, CDR1 is LGHDT and CDR2 is YNNKEL (reference sequence). The V and J ends lost 4 bases and 7 bases, in that order; junction bases with no gene match: 11. The CDR3 DNA reads as TGTGCCAGCAGCCTCACCCGACTAGCGGGGGCCTCAGAGCAGTACTTC. Translating gives CASSLTRLAGASEQYF.

A word on this clonotype: This may arise from a read error, as a much more abundant clone is one base away. This chain uses TRBV7-2 with TRBJ1-4; no clear D. Germline V gene lookup returns CDR1 SGHTA and CDR2 FQGNSA. This CDR3 is built from 14 residues. The CDR3 loop reads CASTLGATNDKLFF. The DNA of the CDR3 is TGTGCCAGCACCTTGGGAGCAACTAATGATAAACTGTTTTTT.

The table lists this clonotype with many counts. V is TRBV7-9 and J is TRBJ2-3, with 9 bases lining up with TRBD2. Per the germline V gene, CDR1 is SEHNR and CDR2 is FQNEAQ (reference sequence). With V trimmed by 4 bases and J by 6 bases, 11 bases remained unmatched. CDR3 size: 16 residues. The DNA for the CDR3 is TGTGCCAGCAGCTCCCCGCGCGGGGGGGCCAGTGATACGCAGTATTTT. Protein product: CASSSPRGGASDTQYF.

The chain recombines TRBV19 with TRBJ1-2; perhaps TRBD1 as D (6 bases). This CDR3 is built from 13 residues. V was clipped by 6 bases and J by 8 bases, with 16 bases between them. Germline lookup yields CDR1 LNHDA and CDR2 SQIVND (reference sequence). CDR3 loop: CASSRDTEAGYTF. Written as DNA, the CDR3 is TGTGCCAGTAGCCGGGACACGGAAGCGGGCTACACCTTC.

This chain links TRBV2 with TRBJ2-2; D is ambiguous. Germline CDR1 reads SNHLY; CDR2 reads FYNNEI. CDR3 length: 16 amino acids. V was clipped by 6 bases and J by 0 bases, with 14 bases between them. The CDR3 sequence: CASSRMGLPNTGELFF. The DNA for the CDR3 is TGTGCCAGCAGCAGAATGGGCCTACCGAACACCGGGGAGCTGTTTTTT.

This clonotype has just a few counts. The V and J genes are TRBV5-4 and TRBJ1-5, with D tentatively TRBD1 (6 bases). V lost 4 bases, J lost 5 bases, and 13 bases lay in between. Germline CDR1 reads SGHNT; CDR2 reads YYREEE (reference sequence). The CDR3 contains 14 residues. CDR3 residues: CASSRGGQDQPQHF. The CDR3, as DNA: TGTGCCAGCAGCCGAGGGGGACAAGATCAGCCCCAGCATTTT.

V usage is TRBV12-3 or TRBV12-4 and J usage is TRBJ1-5, with D tentatively TRBD1 (5 bases). This CDR3 region has 15 residues. V was clipped by 2 bases and J by 3 bases, with 11 bases between them. The CDR3: CASSLSGRYNQPQHF. CDR3 in DNA: TGTGCCAGCAGTTTATCGGGACGGTACAATCAGCCCCAGCATTTT.

J is TRBJ2-5 and V is TRBV2, with TRBD1 as a possible D gene (6 bases). With 8 bases removed from V and 3 bases from J, the gap between germline ends came to 10 bases. CDR3 length: 12 residues. Germline lookup yields CDR1 SNHLY and CDR2 FYNNEI. The CDR3 reads CASWAGEETQYF. The CDR3 bases are TGTGCCAGCTGGGCAGGGGAAGAGACCCAGTACTTC.

The genes are TRBV3-1 and TRBJ2-1; D gene unclear. Germline lookup yields CDR1 LGHDT and CDR2 YNNKEL (reference sequence). The V end lost 3 bases, the J end lost 9 bases, and 12 bases lay between the germline ends. CDR3 length equals 13 residues. CDR3 residues: CASSHSRAFEQFF. The CDR3 bases are TGTGCCAGCAGCCATTCTCGAGCGTTTGAGCAGTTCTTC.

The chain employs TRBV7-2 and TRBJ1-4; no reliable D call. Looked up from germline, CDR1 is SGHTA and CDR2 is FQGNSA. The length of the CDR3 is 14 residues. V was shortened by 2 bases and J by 7 bases, with 11 bases between the two germline ends. CDR3 bases: TGTGCCAGCAGCTTATCCCCGGGCCGTGAAAAACTGTTTTTT. Its protein product is CASSLSPGREKLFF.

The chain employs TRBV6-2 or TRBV6-3 and TRBJ1-5, with no clear D. From germline, CDR1 is MNHEY and CDR2 SVGEGT. CDR3 size: 14 residues. V lost 2 bases and J lost 8, with 13 bases in between. This chain's CDR3 is CASSYPFDKEPQHF. The CDR3 coding sequence is TGTGCCAGCAGTTACCCCTTCGACAAAGAGCCCCAGCATTTT.

The chain uses TRBV12-5 and TRBJ2-7; D remains ambiguous. V lost 1 base, J lost 2 bases, and 15 bases lay in between. Germline values: CDR1 LGHNT, CDR2 FRNRAP. The CDR3 spans 16 residues. For the CDR3, the DNA is TGTGCTAGTGGTTTGGAGATCCGACCCAATCCCTACGAGCAGTACTTC. Its protein is CASGLEIRPNPYEQYF.